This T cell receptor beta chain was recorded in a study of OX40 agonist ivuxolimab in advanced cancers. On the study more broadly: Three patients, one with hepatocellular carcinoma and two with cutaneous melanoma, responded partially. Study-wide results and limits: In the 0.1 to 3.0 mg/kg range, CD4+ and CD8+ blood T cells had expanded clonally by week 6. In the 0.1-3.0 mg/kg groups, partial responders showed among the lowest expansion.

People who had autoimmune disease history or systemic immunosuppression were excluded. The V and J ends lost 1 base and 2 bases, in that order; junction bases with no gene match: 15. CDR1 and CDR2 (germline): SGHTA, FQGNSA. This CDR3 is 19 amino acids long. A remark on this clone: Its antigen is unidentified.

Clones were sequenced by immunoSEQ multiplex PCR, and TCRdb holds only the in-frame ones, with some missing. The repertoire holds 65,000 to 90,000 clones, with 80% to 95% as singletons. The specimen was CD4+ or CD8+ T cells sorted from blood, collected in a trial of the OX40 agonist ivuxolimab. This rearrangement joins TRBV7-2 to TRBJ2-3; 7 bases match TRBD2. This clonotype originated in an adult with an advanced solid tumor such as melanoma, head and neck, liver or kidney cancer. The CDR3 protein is CASSLVLSLSRGSTDTQYF. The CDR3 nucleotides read TGTGCCAGCAGCTTAGTTCTCAGTCTTTCGCGGGGGTCCACAGATACGCAGTATTTT.